This T cell receptor (beta chain) was sequenced in a study of post-analysis software for immune sequencing data. Notes on the study in general: In patients, about 5 TRBV segments were more frequent than in controls, with TRBV5-6, TRBV5-1 and TRBV20-1 among them. Under the F measure, samples that were prepared in one batch clustered strongly together.

Details on this clonotype: The antigen remains undetermined.

Unique molecular identifiers featured in each of the TCR beta cDNA libraries. TCRdb itself ran the PCR reads through MiXCR, one entry per CDR3 protein. The sample holds hundreds of thousands of distinct CDR3 sequences, 55% to 60% seen once. The V end was cut by 6 bases, the J end by 0 bases, with 16 bases between. The CDR3 runs 16 residues. Germline V lookup: CDR1 SGHRS, CDR2 YFSETQ. This chain connects TRBV5-1 to TRBJ2-1; no clear D. The receptor was isolated from a girl aged 2 to 9 with multiple sclerosis. Sequencing used blood. CDR3 in DNA: TGCGCCAGCAACGAGCGTGCGGTGAGCTCCTACAATGAGCAGTTCTTC. Its protein is CASNERAVSSYNEQFF.